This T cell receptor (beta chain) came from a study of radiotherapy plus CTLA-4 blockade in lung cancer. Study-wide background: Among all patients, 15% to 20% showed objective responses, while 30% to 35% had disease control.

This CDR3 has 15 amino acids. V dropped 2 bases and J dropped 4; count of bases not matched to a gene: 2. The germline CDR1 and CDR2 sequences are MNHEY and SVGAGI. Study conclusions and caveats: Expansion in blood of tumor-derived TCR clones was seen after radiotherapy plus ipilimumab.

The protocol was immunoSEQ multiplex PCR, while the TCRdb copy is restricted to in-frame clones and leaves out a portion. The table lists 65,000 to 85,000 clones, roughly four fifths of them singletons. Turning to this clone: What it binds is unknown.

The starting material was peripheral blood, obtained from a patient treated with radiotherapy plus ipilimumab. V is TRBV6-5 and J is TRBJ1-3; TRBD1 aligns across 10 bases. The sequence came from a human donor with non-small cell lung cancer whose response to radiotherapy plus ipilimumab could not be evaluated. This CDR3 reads CASSYGTGAGNTIYF. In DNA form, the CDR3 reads TGTGCCAGCAGTTACGGGACAGGGGCCGGAAACACCATATATTTT.